This record covers a single T cell receptor (beta chain). Its antigen remains unidentified. The CDR3 end shows no conserved phenylalanine or tryptophan, and so a read error is likely. It is unclear where the CDR3 begins or ends on the DNA, so no DNA is shown, and the CDR3 is as TCRdb lists it. TRIzol reagent was used to extract blood RNA from unsorted whole blood, while the DNeasy Blood & Tissue kit provided the germline DNA. Chronic HBV infection was present in the patients, and the patients were treatment-naive at sampling. Before surgery, 4 to 5 milliliters of peripheral blood were collected into K2EDTA tubes. This entry is derived from a study of tumor-infiltrating lymphocytes in primary liver carcinoma (dated by TCRdb to the late 2010s). General notes on the study: Between late 2015 and March 2016, a few patients in China with histopathologically diagnosed primary liver carcinoma had their tumors surgically resected. Tumors of the five patients were stage T1-T3 N0M0 with maximum diameters of 4.2 to 10 cm. Hepatocellular carcinoma (four) or combined HCC and intrahepatic cholangiocarcinoma (one) was present in the five patients, who were three men and two women aged 30 to 69 years. A total of roughly 35 specimens from 5 patients went through TCRbeta repertoire sequencing, namely 25 tumor regions, 5 adjacent noncancerous liver tissues and 5 peripheral blood samples. Roughly 3.5 to 8 million productive TCRbeta reads were obtained per sample, and no significant difference in read depth was found between tissue types. The study combined TCRbeta repertoire sequencing, expression microarrays and whole-exome sequencing across five regions of each liver tumor, with adjacent normal tissue and blood. Reproducibility between technical replicate repertoires was high, with correlation coefficients above 0.95 and mean shared-clone rates roughly 0.91. Study-wide conclusions, independent of this receptor: The top 250 clones made up a significantly larger repertoire fraction in tumors than in blood (p = 0.039). Bulk unsorted samples precluded comparing CD4+ and CD8+ T cell repertoires. Pairs of tumor regions showed greater repertoire overlap (mean 36%) than tumor-adjacent pairs (roughly 17%) or tumor-blood pairs (approximately 15%), which is consistent with antigen-driven expansion. Only a few patients were included in the study, and the authors note that the findings should be validated in a larger study. Because sequencing covered only the TCR beta chain and unpaired alpha chains were not captured, true repertoire diversity is likely underestimated.

Using a constant-region primer and ProtoScript II reverse transcriptase, TCRbeta-specific cDNA was reverse-transcribed from 500 to 650 ng total RNA. Three nested multiplex PCR rounds, following a slightly modified ARM-PCR procedure, were used to build the TCRbeta libraries. Each of the first two PCR rounds ran for approximately 10 cycles and used multiplex TRBV1-TRBV30 forward primers together with a Cbeta reverse primer. Sample barcodes and Illumina adapters were attached in a final 25-cycle PCR using Deep VentR polymerase. Before sequencing, amplicons of 200-500 bp were purified from gel using a QIAquick gel extraction kit. An Illumina HiSeq 2500 was used to sequence the TCRbeta amplicons, generating 250-bp paired-end reads. The paper's data handling went like this. Reads were quality-trimmed with Trimmomatic v0.33, and paired reads were merged with FLASH v1.2.11 to recover full CDR3 sequences. V, D and J germline segments were assigned to the rearranged TCRbeta sequences using MiGEC v1.2.1b. VDJtools v1.0.0 computed clonotype statistics and Shannon-Wiener diversity indices. Except for diversity analysis, only the 250 most abundant clonotypes of each sample were used in subsequent analyses to reduce sampling bias. TCRdb passed the public sequencing reads through fastp at Q25 and MiXCR, retaining productive beta sequences. Rows are combined by CDR3 protein, so each entry shows the most common genes and DNA. The authors' filters were not applied to this entry. The sample records approximately 210,000 distinct CDR3 sequences, 65% of which are singletons. The leading ten clones occupy roughly 7% of the sample.

The CDR3 spans 12 amino acids, including both terminal residues. The germline V gene supplies CDR1 SGHAT and CDR2 FQNNGV. The TCR originated in a woman aged 55-69 years with primary liver carcinoma and hepatitis B virus infection. The V gene is TRBV11-2 and the J gene is TRBJ2-1. Sequencing input: peripheral blood. The CDR3 protein is CASSLGGKEKFS.